This T cell receptor (beta chain) was documented in a study of Ad26.COV2.S vaccination and SARS-CoV-2 variants. The wider study: In the study, Ad26.COV2.S was injected intramuscularly once, or twice 56 days apart.

As concerns this clone: The antigen is unknown.

Documented treatment: 15 to 20 received Ad26.COV2.S at low or high dose, single or two shots; about five received placebo; per-sample allocation not given. The investigators took samples on day 63 after the first vaccine or placebo injection. The individual, an adult aged 18-55 years, was a donor in Boston. Study results and limitations: There was a possibility that the TCR breadth and depth analyses underestimated total T cell responses. Breadth of non-spike TCRs did not differ between vaccinees and placebo recipients.

V was trimmed by 3 bases and J by 3 bases, leaving 6 bases between them. The germline gives CDR1 LNHDA, CDR2 SQIVND (reference sequence). The length of the CDR3 is 13 residues. Clones were read by immunoSEQ multiplex PCR, and TCRdb kept only the in-frame ones, dropping some. The data contain 300,000 to 400,000 clones, 86% of them singletons. The clonotype comes from a person between 18 and 59 years old who received the Ad26.COV2.S COVID-19 vaccine or a placebo. Sequencing was performed on peripheral blood, taken in a trial of Ad26.COV2.S vaccine versus placebo. The chain employs TRBV19 and TRBJ1-5; no clear D gene. CDR3 coding DNA: TGTGCCAGTAGTATGAGTTACAATCAGCCCCAGCATTTT. Its protein product is CASSMSYNQPQHF.